The sequence of this T cell receptor beta chain was determined in a study of T cells in localized non-small cell lung cancer. This table comes from immunoSEQ multiplex PCR, and its TCRdb copy is limited to in-frame clones, with some not included. This sample has 2,500 to 3,500 clones, with 25% to 35% found just once. Study findings and constraints: Uninvolved adjacent lung showed higher T cell clonality than tumor.

A word on this clone: Its antigen is currently unknown.

Germline values: CDR1 KGHSH, CDR2 LQKENI. CDR3 length equals 16 residues. V lost 0 bases, J lost 0 bases, and 0 bases stayed unmatched. Sequencing used normal lung tissue next to the tumor, obtained before any cancer treatment. The sequence derives from a woman aged 35-75 years with stage I lung adenocarcinoma. The chain joins TRBV18 to TRBJ2-7; 12 bases agree with TRBD2. The CDR3 sequence is CASSPPLAGGSYEQYF. CDR3 DNA: TGTGCCAGCTCACCACCACTAGCGGGAGGCTCCTACGAGCAGTACTTC.